One sample yielded the 27 T cell receptor beta chains listed below, sequenced in a study of blood T cell repertoires in COVID-19 (TCRdb year 2020). To prepare the library, the immunoSEQ multiplex PCR assay was applied. TCRdb provides this immuneACCESS table in a form limited to in-frame rearrangements. Some clones are lacking; in checked studies, under half of them reflect an unresolved V gene, and why the rest are absent is not known. The sample table lists 310,000 or so clones, 89% of them with a count of one. The ten largest clones capture 5% to 7% of the sample. Sequencing was performed on peripheral blood. These receptors were collected from a man younger than 35 who had recovered from COVID-19.

V gene TRBV4-1 combines with J gene TRBJ2-3; 9 nucleotides align to TRBD1. V shed 2 bases, J shed 1 base, and the junction held 4 bases outside the gene matches. Germline V gene data show CDR1 as MGHRA and CDR2 as YSYEKL. The CDR3 runs to 16 residues. CDR3 sequence: CASSQTGGRGTDTQYF. The DNA of the CDR3 is TGCGCCAGCAGCCAAACAGGGGGCAGGGGCACAGATACGCAGTATTTT.

This clone was seen a handful of times. The genes are TRBV29-1 and TRBJ2-1; D perhaps matches TRBD1 (5 bases). Germline V CDR1 and CDR2: SQVTM, ANQGSEA. Deletions cut 6 bases from V and 7 bases from J, with 19 bases between. The CDR3 consists of 14 residues. CDR3 coding DNA: TGCAGCGTGGCCCCCCAGGGCACCATGAATGAGCAGTTCTTC. Translation gives CSVAPQGTMNEQFF.

The chain links TRBV25-1 to TRBJ2-7; maybe TRBD2 (5 bases). The CDR3 is 13 residues long. Germline V CDR1 and CDR2: MGHDK, SYGVNS. The V end was cut by 9 bases, the J end by 7 bases, with 19 bases between. CDR3 in amino acids: CARSASGPGEQYF. The CDR3 DNA sequence: TGTGCCAGGTCGGCAAGTGGGCCGGGGGAGCAGTACTTC.

This chain connects TRBV6-1 to TRBJ1-2; D not resolved. The CDR3 is 16 amino acids. The V end lost 2 bases, the J end lost 1 base, and 14 bases lay between the germline ends. Germline assignment: CDR1 MNHNS and CDR2 SASEGT. The CDR3 sequence: CASSERGMGGNYGYTF. For the CDR3, the DNA is TGTGCCAGCAGTGAACGGGGTATGGGAGGTAACTATGGCTACACCTTC.

Only a few counts were recorded for this clone. The rearrangement uses TRBV6-5 and TRBJ2-3, with 8 bases identical to TRBD2. V was pared by 0 bases and J by 4 bases, with 6 bases of the junction left unmatched. Germline V gene data show CDR1 as MNHEY and CDR2 as SVGAGI. The CDR3 sequence is 16 residues long. As DNA, the CDR3 is TGTGCCAGCAGTTACTCATACGCGGGAGGAGCAGATACGCAGTATTTT. It translates to CASSYSYAGGADTQYF.

The chain combines TRBV6-5 with TRBJ1-2, with TRBD1 identical over 9 bases. CDR3 length equals 14 residues. Trimming cost V 2 bases and J 6 bases; bases outside gene matches: 4. Germline CDR1 is MNHEY and CDR2 is SVGAGI. The CDR3 loop reads CASSYLDRGNGYTF. DNA of the CDR3: TGTGCCAGCAGTTACCTGGACAGGGGAAATGGCTACACCTTC.

This chain connects TRBV5-6 to TRBJ1-1; a possible D gene is TRBD1 (6 bases). CDR1 and CDR2 (germline): SGHDT, YYEEEE. Trimming shortened V by 0 bases and J by 5 bases, and 8 bases separated the two germline ends. The CDR3 runs 13 residues. This CDR3 is CASSLGGRTEAFF. For the CDR3, the DNA is TGTGCCAGCAGCTTGGGGGGGCGAACTGAAGCTTTCTTT.

V gene TRBV19 combines with J gene TRBJ1-5; no firm D call. Looked up from germline, CDR1 is LNHDA and CDR2 is SQIVND (reference sequence). The V end lost 2 bases, the J end lost 1 base, and 15 bases lay between the germline ends. The CDR3 sequence is 17 residues long. CDR3 region: CASSIPSFTPSNQPQHF. For the CDR3, the DNA is TGTGCCAGTAGTATACCCTCTTTTACTCCGAGCAATCAGCCCCAGCATTTT.

The chain uses TRBV6-1 and TRBJ1-1, with 12 bases identical to TRBD1. The CDR3 has 19 residues. Per germline, CDR1 MNHNS and CDR2 SASEGT. With V trimmed by 1 base and J by 4 bases, 13 bases remained unmatched. The CDR3 coding sequence is TGTGCCAGCAGTGAAGAGTACTTCGGGACAGGGGGCCGAGGCACTGAAGCTTTCTTT. Its translation is CASSEEYFGTGGRGTEAFF.

This clone was recorded once. This chain uses TRBV19 with TRBJ1-2; D gene uncertain. Trimming removed 5 bases from V and 0 bases from J, with 13 bases in between. The CDR3 is 15 amino acids. Germline V gene data show CDR1 as LNHDA and CDR2 as SQIVND (reference sequence). The CDR3 loop reads CASSPSPGTNYGYTF. The CDR3 DNA reads TGTGCCAGTAGTCCGAGTCCCGGGACTAACTATGGCTACACCTTC.

The rearrangement links TRBV3-1 (or the pseudogene TRBV3-2) to TRBJ1-2; 9 nucleotides line up with TRBD1. Germline lookup yields CDR1 LGHDT and CDR2 YNNKEL (reference sequence). The V and J ends lost 5 bases and 9 bases, in that order; junction bases with no gene match: 10. This CDR3 comprises 14 residues. The CDR3 here is CASSSRAGQGRYTF. Written as DNA, the CDR3 is TGTGCCAGCAGCTCCAGAGCGGGACAGGGTCGCTACACCTTC.

This chain connects TRBV9 to TRBJ1-2; tentative D call: TRBD1 (6 bases). This CDR3 is built from 17 residues. Germline V lookup: CDR1 SGDLS, CDR2 YYNGEE. V was cut by 3 bases and J by 7 bases, with 25 bases left in between. Here the CDR3 reads CASSAAGVTSSLSGYTF. For the CDR3, the DNA is TGTGCCAGCAGCGCTGCAGGGGTTACCTCATCTCTGAGTGGCTACACCTTC.

The chain carries TRBV5-1 and TRBJ2-2; D may be TRBD1 (8 bases). The V end lost 4 bases, the J end lost 7 bases, and 23 bases lay between the germline ends. The CDR3 is made up of 17 amino acids. Germline loops: CDR1 SGHRS, CDR2 YFSETQ. As DNA, the CDR3 is TGCGCCAGCAGCAAGGAACCCGACAGGGGAGGGGACGGGGAGCTGTTTTTT. It specifies CASSKEPDRGGDGELFF.

The rearrangement joins TRBV15 to TRBJ2-7; TRBD1 matches at 7 bases. The germline V gene encodes CDR1 LNHNV and CDR2 YYDKDF (reference sequence). Losses at the gene ends were 0 bases for V and 2 bases for J; bases not matched to a gene: 4. CDR3 size: 15 residues. CDR3 in DNA: TGTGCCACCAGCAGAGAAACAGGGGCCACCTACGAGCAGTACTTC. It specifies CATSRETGATYEQYF.

V is TRBV2 and J is TRBJ1-1; the D gene is possibly TRBD1 (6 bases). Trimming removed 7 bases from V and 8 bases from J, with 23 bases in between. CDR1 and CDR2 (germline): SNHLY, FYNNEI. The CDR3 contains 15 residues. DNA for the CDR3: TGTGCCAGCAATATCCGATTACCTGGACAGTCAGAAGCTTTCTTT. Amino acids: CASNIRLPGQSEAFF.

The chain combines TRBV6-5 with TRBJ1-2, with TRBD1 matching over 12 bases. With 2 bases clipped from V and 4 bases from J, the junction kept 5 bases outside the gene matches. CDR1 is MNHEY and CDR2 is SVGAGI in the germline V gene. CDR3 length equals 16 residues. The CDR3 DNA reads TGTGCCAGCAGTTACACTGGGACAGGGGGCTCCTATGGCTACACCTTC. Its protein product is CASSYTGTGGSYGYTF.

The gene calls are TRBV6-4 and TRBJ2-1, with TRBD2 matching over 14 bases. Looked up from germline, CDR1 is MRHNA and CDR2 is SNTAGT. This CDR3 spans 15 amino acids. V shed 5 bases, J shed 6 bases, and the junction held 3 bases outside the gene matches. CDR3 loop: CASSSGTSGGNEQFF. The CDR3 DNA reads TGTGCCAGCAGTTCCGGGACTAGCGGGGGCAATGAGCAGTTCTTC.

The chain is built from TRBV12-3 or TRBV12-4 and TRBJ1-2; TRBD1 agrees at 7 bases. V was clipped by 6 bases and J by 7 bases; unmatched bases: 2. This CDR3 region has 11 residues. The CDR3: CASSPGGGYTF. The CDR3 DNA sequence: TGTGCCAGCAGCCCAGGGGGTGGCTACACCTTC.

The chain joins TRBV7-9 to TRBJ2-1; tentative D call: TRBD2 (6 bases). The CDR3 consists of 16 residues. Germline CDR1 is SEHNR and CDR2 is FQNEAQ (reference sequence). Trimming took off 5 bases at V and 4 bases at J, with 18 bases between the two ends. The CDR3 loop is CASSPEGAGGYNEQFF. CDR3 DNA: TGTGCCAGCAGCCCAGAGGGAGCCGGAGGGTACAATGAGCAGTTCTTC. The complete variable domain, with remaining parts taken from reference TRBV7-9 and TRBJ2-1, reads DTGVSQNPRHKITKRGQNVTFRCDPISEHNRLYWYRQTLGQGPEFLTYFQNEAQLEKSRLLSDRFSAERPKGSFSTLEIQRTEQGDSAMYLCASSPEGAGGYNEQFFGPGTRLTVL.

This rearrangement joins TRBV27 to TRBJ2-4; D is perhaps TRBD2 (6 bases). V lost 3 bases and J lost 0, with 12 bases in between. The CDR3 is 16 amino acids. Germline CDR1 and CDR2: MNHEY and SMNVEV (reference sequence). The CDR3 region is CASSFQGLLAKNIQYF. Written as DNA, the CDR3 is TGTGCCAGCAGTTTCCAGGGACTTTTAGCCAAAAACATTCAGTACTTC.

The V and J genes are TRBV3-1 (or the pseudogene TRBV3-2) and TRBJ1-4; TRBD1 matches at 9 bases. The V segment lost 2 bases and the J segment 4 bases; nucleotides outside the gene matches: 2. From germline, CDR1 is LGHDT and CDR2 YNNKEL (reference sequence). The CDR3 covers 15 residues. The CDR3 region has the DNA TGTGCCAGCAGCCAACGGACAGGGGTTAATGAAAAACTGTTTTTT. Its translation is CASSQRTGVNEKLFF.

The chain joins TRBV28 to TRBJ1-3; tentative D call: TRBD1 (5 bases). V was pared by 2 bases and J by 0 bases, with 17 bases between. The CDR3 runs to 18 residues. CDR1 and CDR2 from the germline V gene are MDHEN and SYDVKM. CDR3 amino acids: CASSLEGSGGNSGNTIYF. DNA for the CDR3: TGTGCCAGCAGTTTAGAGGGGTCCGGGGGAAACTCTGGAAACACCATATATTTT.

This clone has just one count. The chain has TRBV15 and TRBJ1-4; the match to TRBD1 covers 12 bases. Trimming cost V 0 bases and J 8 bases; bases outside gene matches: 10. The CDR3 is 18 residues long. Germline V gene sequence: CDR1 LNHNV, CDR2 YYDKDF (reference sequence). Here the CDR3 DNA reads TGTGCCACCAGCAGAGATCTCGGGACAGGGGGCTTGTTGGAAAAACTGTTTTTT. Its protein product is CATSRDLGTGGLLEKLFF.

The chain carries TRBV6-1 and TRBJ1-1; D is uncertain. Germline CDR1 and CDR2: MNHNS and SASEGT. V was shortened by 8 bases and J by 1 base, with 5 bases between the two germline ends. The CDR3 runs to 11 residues. The CDR3 sequence is CASYKNTEAFF. The CDR3 bases are TGTGCCAGCTATAAGAACACTGAAGCTTTCTTT.

The genes are TRBV2 and TRBJ1-4; 7 positions match TRBD1. V lost 8 bases, J lost 3 bases, and 3 bases stayed unmatched. Germline V gives CDR1 SNHLY, CDR2 FYNNEI. The CDR3 is 13 residues long. The CDR3 protein is CASRTGPNEKLFF. For the CDR3, the DNA is TGTGCCAGCCGGACAGGTCCTAATGAAAAACTGTTTTTT. The complete variable domain, with remaining parts taken from reference TRBV2 and TRBJ1-4, reads EPEVTQTPSHQVTQMGQEVILRCVPISNHLYFYWYRQILGQKVEFLVSFYNNEISEKSEIFDDQFSVERPDGSNFTLKIRSTKLEDSAMYFCASRTGPNEKLFFGSGTQLSVL.

The chain carries TRBV27 and TRBJ2-1; 8 nucleotides match TRBD2. From germline, CDR1 is MNHEY and CDR2 SMNVEV (reference sequence). Trimming at V came to 5 bases and at J to 8 bases, leaving 5 bases not matched to a gene. This CDR3 region has 13 residues. CDR3 loop: CASSIRTSYEQFF. The CDR3 bases are TGTGCCAGCAGTATCCGGACTAGCTATGAGCAGTTCTTC.

This clone was counted a few times. Other DNA sequences in this specimen translate into the identical CDR3. The chain employs TRBV7-2 and TRBJ1-1; 8 nucleotides align to TRBD1. V shed 1 base, J shed 5 bases, and the junction held 0 bases outside the gene matches. CDR3 size: 13 residues. In germline, CDR1 is SGHTA, CDR2 FQGNSA. The CDR3 bases are TGTGCCAGCAGCTTAGACAGGGGGACTGAAGCTTTCTTT. Translated: CASSLDRGTEAFF.